These 10 T cell receptor beta chains came from one sample sequenced in a study of sequential checkpoint blockade in melanoma. Sequencing was performed with immunoSEQ multiplex PCR; in TCRdb, only in-frame clones are kept and a portion is missing. Seen here are about 170 clones, roughly 23% observed once, and the top ten hold 22%. Indicated treatment: randomized to nivolumab then ipilimumab (arm A) or the reverse (arm B). Sequencing was performed on tumor tissue (inferred from file names), taken from a patient given nivolumab and ipilimumab in sequence. The source of these receptors is a human donor with melanoma.

This clone turned up a few times. This chain uses TRBV30 with TRBJ1-1; D may be TRBD1 (5 bases). V was cut by 4 bases and J by 1 base, with 10 bases left in between. CDR3 length: 13 residues. CDR1 and CDR2 from the germline V gene are GTSNPN and SVGIG (reference sequence). For the CDR3, the DNA is TGTGCCTGGACGGGGCGAAGGAACACTGAAGCTTTCTTT. It is translated as CAWTGRRNTEAFF.

This chain uses TRBV23-1 with TRBJ2-1; D unclear. TRBV23-1 is classed as an ORF, of uncertain function. Trimming took 6 bases from V and 4 from J, leaving 16 bases between them. The length of the CDR3 is 15 residues. Written as DNA, the CDR3 is TGCGCCAGCAGCCTCGGGCCCGAATCTTACAATGAGCAGTTCTTC. Translated: CASSLGPESYNEQFF.

This clone has a handful of counts. This chain uses TRBV9 with TRBJ2-2; a weak D match, TRBD2 (6 bases). CDR3 length: 19 amino acids. CDR1 and CDR2 (germline): SGDLS, YYNGEE. V was pared by 4 bases and J by 0 bases, with 22 bases between. CDR3 DNA sequence: TGTGCCAGCAGCTCCTATGCTGGGGGACTTCCCACGAACACCGGGGAGCTGTTTTTT. It codes for CASSSYAGGLPTNTGELFF.

In its sample, this clone ranks as large. The chain has TRBV11-3 and TRBJ1-4; no firm D call. Germline V CDR1 and CDR2: SGHNT, YENEEA. Trimming pared 5 bases from V and 8 bases from J, leaving 15 bases between. This CDR3 is 14 amino acids long. The CDR3 loop is CASSRPLLEEKLFF. The CDR3 DNA reads as TGTGCCAGCAGCCGACCCCTTTTGGAGGAAAAACTGTTTTTT. Together with reference TRBV11-3 and TRBJ1-4, the CDR3 gives the full variable domain: EAGVVQSPRYKIIEKKQPVAFWCNPISGHNTLYWYLQNLGQGPELLIRYENEEAVDDSQLPKDRFSAERLKGVDSTLKIQPAELGDSAVYLCASSRPLLEEKLFFGSGTQLSVL.

The chain joins TRBV28 to TRBJ2-3; D unclear. There are 12 residues in the CDR3. The V end was cut by 5 bases, the J end by 2 bases, with 5 bases between. Germline V gives CDR1 MDHEN, CDR2 SYDVKM. The CDR3 loop reads CASSTNTDTQYF. The CDR3 DNA reads TGTGCCAGCAGTACCAACACAGATACGCAGTATTTT.

The chain has TRBV11-3 and TRBJ1-2; TRBD1 agrees at 10 bases. J lost 8 bases, V lost 6 bases, and 12 bases had no gene match. CDR3 length: 15 residues. Germline V gene lookup returns CDR1 SGHNT and CDR2 YENEEA. DNA of the CDR3: TGTGCCAGCAGTCCAACCGGAGGGACAGGGGAAGGCTACACCTTC. Its translation: CASSPTGGTGEGYTF.

This sequence joins TRBV19 and TRBJ1-2; 10 nucleotides align to TRBD1. This CDR3 is 15 amino acids long. Losses at the gene ends were 4 bases for V and 2 bases for J; bases not matched to a gene: 4. Germline lookup yields CDR1 LNHDA and CDR2 SQIVND (reference sequence). This CDR3 reads CASSTMTGGNYGYTF. CDR3 bases: TGTGCCAGTAGTACGATGACAGGGGGCAACTATGGCTACACCTTC.

This clone was observed a handful of times. This chain links TRBV6-8 with TRBJ2-7; D not resolved. V was cut by 6 bases and J by 3 bases, with 9 bases left in between. Germline V lookup: CDR1 MNHGY, CDR2 SAAAGT. The CDR3 runs to 12 residues. CDR3 sequence: CASSPQNYEQYF. CDR3 nucleotides: TGTGCCAGCAGCCCCCAAAACTACGAGCAGTACTTC.

This clone has more than one count but fewer than ten. This chain uses TRBV7-4 with TRBJ2-7, with D possibly matching TRBD1 (6 bases). Germline CDR1 is SGHVT and CDR2 is SQSDAQ. The CDR3 has 15 amino acids. Trimming took 4 bases from V and 2 from J, leaving 15 bases between them. Written as DNA, the CDR3 is TGTGCCAGCAGCTGGCGGACAGCGTTTGCCTACGAGCAGTACTTC. As protein: CASSWRTAFAYEQYF.

Here the CDR3 DNA reads TGCAGCGTTAGTCTCCGGGACAGGACCTACGAGCAGTACTTC. This encodes CSVSLRDRTYEQYF. The V and J genes are TRBV29-1 and TRBJ2-7; 8 bases are shared with TRBD1. V dropped 5 bases and J dropped 2; count of bases not matched to a gene: 8. The CDR3 extends over 14 amino acids. Germline V lookup: CDR1 SQVTM, CDR2 ANQGSEA.